Listed below are T cell receptor beta chains from one sample, sequenced in a study of beta chain features in type 1 diabetes. TCRdb's copy holds only in-frame clones and misses some; the assay was immunoSEQ multiplex PCR. Here the sample spans roughly 290,000 clones, approximately 16% being singletons. The sequenced material came from naive CD4+ T cells from blood. These receptors all stem from a man aged 18 to 29 with type 1 diabetes. Both conserved end residues are part of each CDR3. A D gene is named only where the DNA matches it firmly. Clone sizes are given selectively: once, few, many, or a class where the clone is expanded.

>TRBV7-9|.|.|TRBJ1-2
TGTGCCAGCAGCCCCCGGGGAAACTATGGCTACACCTTC
CASSPRGNYGYTF
>TRBV2|.|few|TRBJ2-1
TGTGCCAGCAGTGAGGAGTATAGCTCCTACAATGAGCAGTTCTTC
CASSEEYSSYNEQFF
>TRBV2|.|.|TRBJ2-7
TGTGCCAGCAGTGATAATCGACAGCTCGCCTACGAGCAGTACTTC
CASSDNRQLAYEQYF
>TRBV28|.|few|TRBJ2-1
TGTGCCAGCAGTTTATGGGCATCCCCCGGGCGGGATAGCTCCTACAATGAGCAGTTCTTC
CASSLWASPGRDSSYNEQFF
>TRBV10-3|.|few|TRBJ1-2
TGTGCCATCAGTACAGGCGTCTATGGCTACACCTTC
CAISTGVYGYTF
>TRBV6-4|.|.|TRBJ2-3
TGTGCCAGCACCCACAGGGTGACAGAGTCCACAGATACGCAGTATTTT
CASTHRVTESTDTQYF
>TRBV18|TRBD2|.|TRBJ2-1
TGTGCCAGCTCACGGGGGACTAGCGGGAGTATAACGGGTGAGCAGTTCTTC
CASSRGTSGSITGEQFF
>TRBV7-9|.|.|TRBJ1-1
TGTGCCAGCAGCAATACAGGCTTTCCAAGGGTCGAAGCTTTCTTT
CASSNTGFPRVEAFF
>TRBV12-5|.|.|TRBJ2-3
TGTGCTAGTGGTTTGGGCACAGTCACAGATACGCAGTATTTT
CASGLGTVTDTQYF
>TRBV2|.|few|TRBJ2-3
TGTGCCAGCAGGTCAGGGTGGGTTAACACAGATACGCAGTATTTT
CASRSGWVNTDTQYF
>TRBV28|.|few|TRBJ1-2
TGTGCCAGCAGTTTCTCAGGTGGGGGCTACACCTTC
CASSFSGGGYTF
>TRBV6-5|.|.|TRBJ2-7
TGTGCCAGCAAGGAACGGGGTTCCTCCTACGAGCAGTACTTC
CASKERGSSYEQYF
>TRBV6-5|.|.|TRBJ1-1
TGTGCCAGTCACTTCAATCTTGCCACTGAAGCTTTCTTT
CASHFNLATEAFF
>TRBV29-1|.|few|TRBJ2-7
TGCAGCGTCGAGGGGACAAGCGAGCAGTACTTC
CSVEGTSEQYF
>TRBV19|TRBD2|few|TRBJ2-1
TGTGCCAGTAGTATGGGGACTAGCGGCCGGGATGAGCAGTTCTTC
CASSMGTSGRDEQFF
>TRBV5-1|.|.|TRBJ2-2
TGCGCCAGCAGCGGCCCTGCGAACACCGGGGAGCTGTTTTTT
CASSGPANTGELFF
>TRBV18|.|.|TRBJ2-5
TGTGCCAGCTCACCACAGCAGGGAGGCCAAGAGACCCAGTACTTC
CASSPQQGGQETQYF
>TRBV29-1|TRBD2|few|TRBJ2-1
TGCAGCGTTGACGGGAATAGCGGGGGATCCTACAATGAGCAGTTCTTC
CSVDGNSGGSYNEQFF
>TRBV2|.|few|TRBJ2-5
TGTGCCAGCAGTCCGACAACCTCCCAAGAGACCCAGTACTTC
CASSPTTSQETQYF
>TRBV7-2|.|.|TRBJ2-5
TGTGCCAGCAGCTTAGGCAGGGGTAAAGAGACCCAGTACTTC
CASSLGRGKETQYF
>TRBV7-2|.|few|TRBJ2-7
TGTGCCAGCAGCCTGGACAGAGCCACCACCTACGAGCAGTACTTC
CASSLDRATTYEQYF
>TRBV19|.|few|TRBJ2-5
TGTGCCAGTAGTAGCCAGGAACAAGAGACCCAGTACTTC
CASSSQEQETQYF
>TRBV14|TRBD1|.|TRBJ2-7
TGTGCCAGCAGCCAGCCGGGGACAGGGGTTAACGAGCAGTACTTC
CASSQPGTGVNEQYF
>TRBV9|.|.|TRBJ1-2
TGTGCCAGCAGCGTAGATCCAGGGATCAACTATGGCTACACCTTC
CASSVDPGINYGYTF
>TRBV2|.|.|TRBJ1-1
TGTGCCAGCAGTGAACTGGGAGGGGCCACTGAAGCTTTCTTT
CASSELGGATEAFF
>TRBV29-1|.|.|TRBJ2-2
TGCAGCGTTGCGGCGCAAAACTGGGCGGGCACCGGGGAGCTGTTTTTT
CSVAAQNWAGTGELFF
>TRBV18|.|.|TRBJ1-3
TGTGCCAGCTCAGTCGGACAGAGCTCTGGAAACACCATATATTTT
CASSVGQSSGNTIYF
>TRBV28|TRBD1|few|TRBJ1-5
TGTGCCAGCACCTCACCACAGGGGGTCGGCCAGCCCCAGCATTTT
CASTSPQGVGQPQHF
>TRBV30|TRBD1|.|TRBJ2-1
TGTGCCTGGAGTGTGGGACAGGGATACAATGAGCAGTTCTTC
CAWSVGQGYNEQFF
>TRBV11-2|TRBD2|few|TRBJ2-7
TGTGCCAGCAGCTTAAGTTTGCGGGGGGGGGAGCAGTACTTC
CASSLSLRGGEQYF
>TRBV27|.|.|TRBJ1-2
TGTGCCAGCAGTTTGTCGCAGGGAAGGTATGGCTACACCTTC
CASSLSQGRYGYTF
>TRBV5-4|TRBD1|.|TRBJ2-7
TGTGCCAGCAGCTCACAGGGGTACGAGCAGTACTTC
CASSSQGYEQYF
>TRBV7-8|.|few|TRBJ2-7
TGTGCCAGCAGCCGGCGCGAGGGCTACTCCTACGAGCAGTACTTC
CASSRREGYSYEQYF
>TRBV6-5|.|few|TRBJ2-1
TGTGCCTCTCGGCCCGTGACAGGCCCCTTGGGGCAGTTCTTC
CASRPVTGPLGQFF
>TRBV15|.|.|TRBJ2-5
TGTGCCACCAGCAGAGACCTACTAGGGTGGGAGACCCAGTACTTC
CATSRDLLGWETQYF
>TRBV4-1|TRBD2|.|TRBJ2-5
TGCGCCAGCAGCCAACCGAGAAGGACGAGACTAGCGGGGCAAGAGACCCAGTACTTC
CASSQPRRTRLAGQETQYF
>TRBV7-9|.|few|TRBJ1-1
TGTGCCAGCCGCATCGACAGTGGAAACACTGAAGCTTTCTTT
CASRIDSGNTEAFF
>TRBV7-9|.|few|TRBJ2-7
TGTGCCAGCAGCTCGAACAGGGGAGGCGAGCAGTACTTC
CASSSNRGGEQYF
>TRBV5-4|TRBD2|few|TRBJ2-3
TGTGCCAGCAGCCCCAACCTAGCGGGGGTGGCAGATACGCAGTATTTT
CASSPNLAGVADTQYF
>TRBV6-6|.|.|TRBJ2-1
TGTGCCAGCAGTTACGCTCGCGATGAGCAGTTCTTC
CASSYARDEQFF
>TRBV30|.|.|TRBJ2-7
TGTGCCTGGAGTGTGGGGGGAACCTCCTACGAGCAGTACTTC
CAWSVGGTSYEQYF
>TRBV10-3|.|few|TRBJ1-5
TGTGCCATCAGTGAGTCGCGGGTCAGGGGTAGGGATCAGCCCCAGCATTTT
CAISESRVRGRDQPQHF
>TRBV7-2|.|.|TRBJ2-7
TGTGCCAGCAGCTTAGTACAGGGCCTCTCCTACGAGCAGTACTTC
CASSLVQGLSYEQYF
>TRBV30|.|few|TRBJ2-5
TGTGCCTGGGGACGGACAGTCGGGACCCAGTACTTC
CAWGRTVGTQYF
>TRBV7-2|.|.|TRBJ2-2
TGTGCCAGCAGCTTAGATCCGGCGGCCGGGGAGCTGTTTTTT
CASSLDPAAGELFF
>TRBV30|.|.|TRBJ1-1
TGTGCCTGGAGGGGGCGGAACACTGAAGCTTTCTTT
CAWRGRNTEAFF
>TRBV28|.|.|TRBJ2-7
TGTGCCAGCAGTTTTCCCGCGGCACCCTACGAGCAGTACTTC
CASSFPAAPYEQYF
>TRBV5-1|.|few|TRBJ2-5
TGCGCCAGCTCCGTTTACCCCGAGTCCCAAGAGACCCAGTACTTC
CASSVYPESQETQYF